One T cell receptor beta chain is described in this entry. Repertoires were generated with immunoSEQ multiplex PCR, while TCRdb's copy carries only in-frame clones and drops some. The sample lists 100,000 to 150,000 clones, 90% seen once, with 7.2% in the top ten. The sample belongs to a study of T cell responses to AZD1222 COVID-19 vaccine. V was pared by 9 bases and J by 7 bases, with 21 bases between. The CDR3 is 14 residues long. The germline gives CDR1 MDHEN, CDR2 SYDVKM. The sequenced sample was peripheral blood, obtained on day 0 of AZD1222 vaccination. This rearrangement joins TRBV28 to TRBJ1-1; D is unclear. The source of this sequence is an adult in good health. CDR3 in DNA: TGTGCCAGTCGCCTACACGGCCGTGGGCGTGAAGCTTTCTTT. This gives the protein CASRLHGRGREAFF.